This T cell receptor (beta chain) was identified in a study of monozygotic twins with inflammatory bowel disease. TCRdb reprocessed the 5' RACE reads and keeps a single row for each CDR3 protein, giving no DNA. The sample totals some 160,000 distinct CDR3 sequences; its top ten clones hold 7.4%. This CDR3 comprises 13 residues. Germline V gene lookup returns CDR1 DFQATT and CDR2 SNEGSKA (reference sequence). This sequence was found in a human donor with ulcerative colitis or Crohn's disease, or a healthy co-twin of an affected twin (not recorded which). The sample consisted of blood. This chain joins TRBV20-1 and TRBJ1-5. CDR3 in amino acids: CSASLVGNQPQHF.